Listed below are T cell receptor beta chains from one sample, sequenced in a study of blood T cell repertoires in COVID-19. Method: immunoSEQ multiplex PCR; TCRdb's copy keeps in-frame clones and lacks some. The sample consists of 90,000 to 95,000 clones, 88% of them appearing once. Sequences were obtained from peripheral blood. These receptors all come from a woman older than 75 with active COVID-19. CDR3s include the opening cysteine and the closing phenylalanine or tryptophan. The D gene is left open where the match is weak. Only some rows state a clone size, as once, few, many or a class for expanded clones.

CDR3 DNA	CDR3 protein	clone size	J gene	D gene	V gene
TGCGCCAGCAGCCAAGCGGGACAGGCGGGATCCTACGAGCAGTACTTC	CASSQAGQAGSYEQYF	once	TRBJ2-7	TRBD1	TRBV4-1
TGTGCCAGCAGGTCTAGCGGGAGGTCCTACGAGCAGTACTTC	CASRSSGRSYEQYF	NA	TRBJ2-7	TRBD2	TRBV28
TGTGCCACCCCTGACAGGGTTGACAATGAGCAGTTCTTC	CATPDRVDNEQFF	NA	TRBJ2-1	TRBD1	TRBV10-3
TGTGCCAGCGGGACAGGCAATCAGCCCCAGCATTTT	CASGTGNQPQHF	NA	TRBJ1-5	TRBD1	TRBV6-5
TGTGCCAGCTCCCCCGGGACAGGGACGTACAATGAGCAGTTCTTC	CASSPGTGTYNEQFF	NA	TRBJ2-1	TRBD1	TRBV18
TGTGCCAGCTCAGCGAATCAACAGGGACACGAGCAGTACTTC	CASSANQQGHEQYF	NA	TRBJ2-7	NA	TRBV18
TGTGCCAGCAGTGTGGGGACTAGCGGGGACTACGAGCAGTACTTC	CASSVGTSGDYEQYF	NA	TRBJ2-7	TRBD2	TRBV2
TGCGCCAGCAGCCGTTTGGACAGTGCCTCCTACACAGATACGCAGTATTTT	CASSRLDSASYTDTQYF	NA	TRBJ2-3	NA	TRBV5-1
TGTGCCAGCAGGGGCAGGAACACTGAAGCTTTCTTT	CASRGRNTEAFF	NA	TRBJ1-1	NA	TRBV13
TGTGCCAGCAGTCGTCCCGGACTAGCGGGAGGGGGCACAGATACGCAGTATTTT	CASSRPGLAGGGTDTQYF	NA	TRBJ2-3	TRBD2	TRBV28
TGTGCGCGGGCCGGCTACGAGCAGTACTTC	CARAGYEQYF	NA	TRBJ2-7	NA	TRBV21-1
TGCGCCAGCAGCCCGGGGTCTGGAAACACCATATATTTT	CASSPGSGNTIYF	NA	TRBJ1-3	NA	TRBV5-1
TGTGCCAGCAGCTCCCGCCGCGAGTCACCCCTCCACTTT	CASSSRRESPLHF	few	TRBJ1-6	NA	TRBV7-3
TGTGCCAGCAGGAGGGGACAGGGGCATGGCTACACCTTC	CASRRGQGHGYTF	NA	TRBJ1-2	TRBD1	TRBV2
TGTGCCAGCAGACCCCTAGCGGGAGAGAAAGAGCAGTACTTC	CASRPLAGEKEQYF	NA	TRBJ2-7	TRBD2	TRBV6-6
TGTGCCAGCAGCTTAACAGGAGGGGCTGGGGCCAACGTCCTGACTTTC	CASSLTGGAGANVLTF	NA	TRBJ2-6	NA	TRBV7-3
TGTGCCAGCTCACCAAGTCAGGGGGCCACTGAAGCTTTCTTT	CASSPSQGATEAFF	NA	TRBJ1-1	TRBD1	TRBV18
TGCAGCGTTGGAAACATGGGGAGGTGGGGAGACTCTGGGGCCAACGTCCTGACTTTC	CSVGNMGRWGDSGANVLTF	NA	TRBJ2-6	NA	TRBV29-1